This passage covers 3 T cell receptor beta chains from one sample sequenced in a study of T cells after yellow fever vaccination. TCRdb reanalysed the 5' RACE reads using MiXCR and keeps one entry per CDR3 protein. The data show some 320,000 distinct CDR3 sequences, approximately 4% seen once. The sequencing here drew on PBMCs, taken 5 days after the yellow fever booster vaccination. The receptors were gathered from a man between 18 and 29 years old who received the YFV17D yellow fever vaccine.

This clonotype has more than one count but fewer than ten. The rearrangement links TRBV7-9 to TRBJ1-2; D is unresolved. The CDR3 spans 13 residues. V was shortened by 1 base and J by 4 bases, with 7 bases between the two germline ends. Germline V lookup: CDR1 SEHNR, CDR2 FQNEAQ (reference sequence). The CDR3 here is CASSLDSFYGYTF. The CDR3 region has the DNA TGTGCCAGCAGCTTAGATTCTTTCTATGGCTACACCTTC.

This clonotype was observed at least ten times. The chain employs TRBV6-5 and TRBJ2-3; 10 nucleotides match TRBD2. Germline V gene sequence: CDR1 MNHEY, CDR2 SVGAGI. V gave up 0 bases and J gave up 4 bases; unmatched junction bases: 1. This CDR3 has 15 amino acids. CDR3 nucleotide sequence: TGTGCCAGCAGTTACTCAGCGGGGGGGGCAGATACGCAGTATTTT. Encoded protein: CASSYSAGGADTQYF.

The rearrangement links TRBV28 to TRBJ1-1, with D maybe TRBD1 (5 bases). The germline V and J ends were trimmed by 3 bases and 7 bases, with 12 bases remaining between them. The germline V gene encodes CDR1 MDHEN and CDR2 SYDVKM. This CDR3 is 13 amino acids long. The DNA for the CDR3 is TGTGCCAGCAGTTTTACAGGACCCCATGAAGCTTTCTTT. It specifies CASSFTGPHEAFF.